The 27 T cell receptor beta chains below come from one sample, sequenced in a study of shared clonotypes between healthy human individuals. Sequenced by immunoSEQ multiplex PCR; TCRdb stores in-frame clones only, minus some. The sample holds approximately 1,000,000 clones, 60% to 80% seen once. The sample consisted of memory CD4+ T cells from PBMCs. Subset in this sample: CD45RA-negative fraction. Receptors were obtained from a man in his late teens or twenties in good health. Some clones in this sample may be carry-over from other donors' samples.

The chain joins TRBV5-5 to TRBJ1-1, with a weak D call TRBD1 (5 bases). Deletions cut 4 bases from V and 1 base from J, with 8 bases between. This CDR3 spans 13 amino acids. From germline, CDR1 is SGHKS and CDR2 YYEKEE (reference sequence). The CDR3 loop reads CASSRDQNTEAFF. DNA of the CDR3: TGTGCCAGCAGCCGGGACCAGAACACTGAAGCTTTCTTT.

The V and J genes are TRBV28 and TRBJ2-3; the D gene is possibly TRBD1 (6 bases). The CDR3 extends over 15 amino acids. The V end lost 8 bases, the J end lost 3 bases, and 18 bases lay between the germline ends. CDR1 is MDHEN and CDR2 is SYDVKM in the germline V gene. CDR3 nucleotide sequence: TGTGCCAGCGGCAAAACAGGGTCCGGTACAGATACGCAGTATTTT. It is translated as CASGKTGSGTDTQYF.

This chain connects TRBV28 to TRBJ1-1; tentative D call: TRBD1 (6 bases). CDR1 and CDR2 from the germline V gene are MDHEN and SYDVKM. Trimming left V 5 bases short and J 4 bases short, with 17 bases between. The CDR3 is made up of 15 amino acids. As DNA, the CDR3 is TGTGCCAGCAGTGAACAAAGGGGGGGGGCCACTGAAGCTTTCTTT. It translates to CASSEQRGGATEAFF.

Comment on this clone: This clone may be a read error of a much larger clone one base away. Additional DNA sequences in this sample encode the identical CDR3. V and J are TRBV5-1 and TRBJ2-2; 10 bases agree with TRBD1. This CDR3 spans 15 amino acids. Unmatched junction bases numbered 2, after V lost 1 base and J lost 5 bases. The germline gives CDR1 SGHRS, CDR2 YFSETQ. Written as DNA, the CDR3 is TGCGCCAGCAGCTTGTGGACAGGGGGAACCGGGGAGCTGTTTTTT. Protein sequence: CASSLWTGGTGELFF.

This clone appeared a few times. The CDR3, as DNA: TGTGCCATCAGTGAGTCGGCAGGGGGCCAAGAGACCCAGTACTTC. It yields the protein CAISESAGGQETQYF. This chain uses TRBV10-3 with TRBJ2-5, with 7 positions matching TRBD1. With 0 bases clipped from V and 1 base from J, the junction kept 2 bases outside the gene matches. The CDR3 spans 15 residues. Germline V gives CDR1 ENHRY, CDR2 SYGVKD.

This chain uses TRBV11-2 with TRBJ2-3; possibly TRBD2 for D (7 bases). V lost 5 bases, J lost 1 base, and 16 bases lay in between. Germline V gives CDR1 SGHAT, CDR2 FQNNGV. The CDR3 has 16 amino acids. The CDR3, as DNA: TGTGCCAGCAGCCCTCTGGGCGGGGGCCGCACAGATACGCAGTATTTT. Translated: CASSPLGGGRTDTQYF.

The chain joins TRBV30 to TRBJ2-3; the match to TRBD1 covers 9 bases. The trim removed 4 bases at V and 3 bases at J, leaving 11 bases unmatched. Germline assignment: CDR1 GTSNPN and CDR2 SVGIG (reference sequence). The CDR3 loop spans 16 amino acids. The CDR3 sequence is CAWTHGDGQGTDTQYF. For the CDR3, the DNA is TGTGCCTGGACCCATGGAGACGGACAGGGGACAGATACGCAGTATTTT.

Comment on this clone: Only one base separates this from a far larger clonotype, so it likely reflects a read error. The chain links TRBV27 to TRBJ1-5; D call uncertain. Germline CDR1 and CDR2: MNHEY and SMNVEV (reference sequence). Trimming took 3 bases from V and 7 from J, leaving 4 bases between them. The CDR3 contains 11 residues. This CDR3 is CASSLGQPQHF. The CDR3 DNA sequence: TGTGCCAGCAGTTTGGGCCAGCCCCAGCATTTT.

This clone was observed a single time. The chain uses TRBV2 and TRBJ2-1, with D possibly called TRBD1 or TRBD2 (6 bases each). With 4 bases removed from V and 3 bases from J, the gap between germline ends came to 13 bases. This CDR3 has 15 amino acids. The V gene's germline CDR1 is SNHLY and CDR2 FYNNEI. The CDR3 is CASSGGAPNYNEQFF. The DNA for the CDR3 is TGTGCCAGCAGTGGGGGGGCGCCTAACTACAATGAGCAGTTCTTC. Using reference TRBV2 and TRBJ2-1 for the parts outside the CDR3, the full variable domain is EPEVTQTPSHQVTQMGQEVILRCVPISNHLYFYWYRQILGQKVEFLVSFYNNEISEKSEIFDDQFSVERPDGSNFTLKIRSTKLEDSAMYFCASSGGAPNYNEQFFGPGTRLTVL.

The V call is TRBV28, the J call TRBJ2-7; 9 bases agree with TRBD2. Germline V gene lookup returns CDR1 MDHEN and CDR2 SYDVKM. This CDR3 spans 16 amino acids. V gave up 6 bases and J gave up 0 bases; unmatched junction bases: 9. CDR3 loop: CASRPANSGSSYEQYF. The DNA for the CDR3 is TGTGCCAGCAGACCCGCAAATAGCGGGAGCTCCTACGAGCAGTACTTC. Full variable domain (missing parts from reference TRBV28 and TRBJ2-7): DVKVTQSSRYLVKRTGEKVFLECVQDMDHENMFWYRQDPGLGLRLIYFSYDVKMKEKGDIPEGYSVSREKKERFSLILESASTNQTSMYLCASRPANSGSSYEQYFGPGTRLTVT.

The chain employs TRBV5-8 and TRBJ2-7, with D perhaps TRBD2 (5 bases). This CDR3 is 14 amino acids long. V was pared by 6 bases and J by 2 bases, with 15 bases between. CDR1 is SGHTS and CDR2 is YDEGEE in the germline V gene. For the CDR3, the DNA is TGTGCCAGCACCGCACTAGGTTCGGCCTACGAGCAGTACTTC. It translates to CASTALGSAYEQYF.

Turning to this clone: This likely stems from a read error, as it lies one base from a far larger clone. J is TRBJ1-1 and V is TRBV10-1; 8 nucleotides match TRBD1. The germline gives CDR1 WNHNN, CDR2 SYGVQD (reference sequence). This CDR3 is built from 13 residues. CDR3 residues: CTSRQGTNTEAFF. CDR3 DNA: TGCACCAGCAGACAGGGGACGAACACTGAAGCTTTCTTT.

The V gene is TRBV5-4, the J gene TRBJ1-2, with D tentatively TRBD1 (5 bases). Per germline, CDR1 SGHNT and CDR2 YYREEE (reference sequence). The V and J ends lost 0 bases and 8 bases respectively, with 20 bases between them. This CDR3 comprises 16 residues. CDR3 sequence: CASSLAGGAALRGYTF. In DNA form, the CDR3 reads TGTGCCAGCAGCTTGGCGGGCGGGGCCGCGCTTCGGGGCTACACCTTC.

About this clone itself: Other DNA sequences in this sample translate to the same CDR3. This chain links TRBV5-4 with TRBJ2-7; TRBD2 aligns across 9 bases. V trimming: 4 bases; J trimming: 3 bases; junction bases outside the gene matches: 2. The CDR3 runs 13 residues. Germline V gives CDR1 SGHNT, CDR2 YYREEE (reference sequence). CDR3 coding DNA: TGTGCCAGCAGCCGTAGCGGGGGCTACGAGCAGTACTTC. Translation gives CASSRSGGYEQYF.

This chain joins TRBV4-3 and TRBJ1-1; tentative D call: TRBD1 (5 bases). Trimming pared 0 bases from V and 5 bases from J, leaving 13 bases between. Germline CDR1 and CDR2: LGHNA and YSLEER. The CDR3 totals 15 residues. For the CDR3, the DNA is TGCGCCAGCAGCCAAGATTTGGGGGGTTGGACTGAAGCTTTCTTT. This translates into CASSQDLGGWTEAFF.

This clone was detected a few times. The gene calls are TRBV30 and TRBJ2-5; TRBD2 aligns across 12 bases. CDR1 and CDR2 from the germline V gene are GTSNPN and SVGIG (reference sequence). The CDR3 length is 18 residues. V lost 5 bases, J lost 4 bases, and 17 bases stayed unmatched. The CDR3 nucleotides read TGTGCCTGGGGCCTATCTAGCGGGAGGGCCTGGTGGAGAGAGACCCAGTACTTC. Translation gives CAWGLSSGRAWWRETQYF.

The genes are TRBV5-3 and TRBJ2-3, with 10 nucleotides matching TRBD2. TRBV5-3 is assigned to the ORF class and has an uncertain function. The CDR3 has 18 amino acids. The V and J ends lost 1 base and 0 bases, in that order; junction bases with no gene match: 8. The CDR3 loop reads CARSLRTTSGVSTDTQYF. DNA of the CDR3: TGTGCCAGAAGCTTGCGTACAACTAGCGGGGTTAGCACAGATACGCAGTATTTT.

J is TRBJ2-2 and V is TRBV15; no firm D call. Trimming removed 1 base from V and 3 bases from J, with 9 bases in between. The CDR3 length is 15 residues. Germline-derived CDR1 and CDR2 are LNHNV and YYDKDF (reference sequence). In DNA form, the CDR3 reads TGTGCCACCAGCAGAGTTGGGAAAGACACCGGGGAGCTGTTTTTT. It yields the protein CATSRVGKDTGELFF.

V is TRBV11-3 and J is TRBJ2-1; tentatively, D is TRBD2 (6 bases). CDR3 length equals 18 residues. Trimming left V 1 base short and J 6 bases short, with 22 bases between. Germline-derived CDR1 and CDR2 are SGHNT and YENEEA. CDR3 DNA: TGTGCCAGCAGCTTAGGATTCGTACCGGGAGAGGCGGCCAATGAGCAGTTCTTC. This encodes CASSLGFVPGEAANEQFF.

This clone came up once. The chain is built from TRBV28 and TRBJ1-5, with D possibly TRBD1 on 5 matching bases. The ends were cut back, 6 bases at V and 3 bases at J, with 12 bases in the middle. CDR1 MDHEN and CDR2 SYDVKM come from the germline V gene. This CDR3 is built from 14 residues. CDR3 amino acids: CASRGARVNQPQHF. The DNA for the CDR3 is TGTGCCAGCAGGGGCGCCAGGGTCAATCAGCCCCAGCATTTT.

The chain combines TRBV28 with TRBJ1-1; TRBD1 might be the D (6 bases). Germline V lookup: CDR1 MDHEN, CDR2 SYDVKM. The CDR3 is 15 amino acids. The germline V and J ends were trimmed by 7 bases and 0 bases, with 15 bases remaining between them. The CDR3 sequence: CASNLERTVNTEAFF. The CDR3 coding sequence is TGTGCCAGCAATCTCGAGAGGACAGTGAACACTGAAGCTTTCTTT. Drawing the rest from reference TRBV28 and TRBJ1-1, the complete variable domain is DVKVTQSSRYLVKRTGEKVFLECVQDMDHENMFWYRQDPGLGLRLIYFSYDVKMKEKGDIPEGYSVSREKKERFSLILESASTNQTSMYLCASNLERTVNTEAFFGQGTRLTVV.

This chain links TRBV5-1 with TRBJ2-3, with 8 bases that match TRBD2. The CDR3 is made up of 16 amino acids. After removal of 4 bases from V and 2 bases from J, the junction contained 9 bases not matched to a gene. From germline, CDR1 is SGHRS and CDR2 YFSETQ. The CDR3 protein is CASSGGFSGATDTQYF. CDR3 sequence (DNA): TGCGCCAGCAGCGGAGGGTTTAGCGGGGCCACAGATACGCAGTATTTT.

V and J are TRBV2 and TRBJ2-2; D remains ambiguous. The CDR3 is 14 residues long. The germline V gene has CDR1 SNHLY and CDR2 FYNNEI. V lost 6 bases and J 2 bases, leaving 10 bases between the germline ends. Written as DNA, the CDR3 is TGTGCCAGCAGATGGACCCCAAACACCGGGGAGCTGTTTTTT. This sequence encodes CASRWTPNTGELFF. Full variable domain (outside the CDR3, taken from reference TRBV2 and TRBJ2-2): EPEVTQTPSHQVTQMGQEVILRCVPISNHLYFYWYRQILGQKVEFLVSFYNNEISEKSEIFDDQFSVERPDGSNFTLKIRSTKLEDSAMYFCASRWTPNTGELFFGEGSRLTVL.

V is TRBV14 and J is TRBJ1-4; D possibly corresponds to TRBD1 (6 bases). Germline CDR1 and CDR2: SGHDN and FVKESK. Trimming removed 3 bases from V and 7 bases from J, with 15 bases in between. The CDR3 is 15 amino acids. The CDR3 DNA is TGTGCCAGCAGCCAGCTTACAGGGTTTAGTGAAAAACTGTTTTTT. As protein: CASSQLTGFSEKLFF.

This rearrangement joins TRBV30 to TRBJ2-1; no clear D. CDR1 is GTSNPN, CDR2 SVGIG, per germline (reference sequence). The CDR3 is 14 residues long. The V and J ends lost 7 bases and 0 bases respectively, with 13 bases between them. The CDR3 protein is CALPKSGSYNEQFF. CDR3 DNA sequence: TGTGCCTTGCCCAAGAGTGGCTCCTACAATGAGCAGTTCTTC.

The chain carries TRBV28 and TRBJ2-7; a weak D match, TRBD1 (5 bases). Trimming removed 3 bases from V and 6 bases from J, with 9 bases in between. This CDR3 has 12 amino acids. In germline, CDR1 is MDHEN, CDR2 SYDVKM. The DNA of the CDR3 is TGTGCCAGCAGTTTCCAGGGTCGCGAGCAGTACTTC. Protein product: CASSFQGREQYF.

The V call is TRBV14, the J call TRBJ2-7; tentatively, D is TRBD1 (5 bases). Germline V CDR1 and CDR2: SGHDN, FVKESK. V lost 3 bases, J lost 3 bases, and 12 bases lay in between. The CDR3 has 14 amino acids. The CDR3 loop is CASSHQDTYYEQYF. The CDR3 region has the DNA TGTGCCAGCAGCCATCAGGACACCTACTACGAGCAGTACTTC.